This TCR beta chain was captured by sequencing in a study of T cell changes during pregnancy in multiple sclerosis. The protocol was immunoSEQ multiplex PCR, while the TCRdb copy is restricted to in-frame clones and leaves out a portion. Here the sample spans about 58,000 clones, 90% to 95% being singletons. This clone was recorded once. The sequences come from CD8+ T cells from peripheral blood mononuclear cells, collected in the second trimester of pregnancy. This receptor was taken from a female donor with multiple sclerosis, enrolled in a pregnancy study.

The CDR3 DNA reads as TGTGCCAGCAGCTTGAGGGGGCAGGGCACTGAAGCTTTCTTT. Protein: CASSLRGQGTEAFF. The chain carries TRBV5-4 and TRBJ1-1; 7 bases match TRBD1. The CDR3 is made up of 14 amino acids. The J segment lost 4 bases and the V segment lost 1 base, leaving 4 bases of the junction unmatched. From germline, CDR1 is SGHNT and CDR2 YYREEE (reference sequence).